This TCR beta chain was found in a study of OX40 agonist ivuxolimab in advanced cancers. Study information: Dose-escalation patients had hepatocellular carcinoma, melanoma, renal cell or head and neck cancer. Partial responses were achieved by three patients: one hepatocellular carcinoma, two cutaneous melanoma.

Only in-frame clones appear in the TCRdb table, and some are missing; sequencing was by immunoSEQ multiplex PCR. The sample shows more than 75,000 clones, roughly 93% of them seen only once. Worth noting for this clone: The antigen is not known.

This CDR3 is 13 amino acids long. After removal of 1 base from V and 7 bases from J, the junction contained 2 bases not matched to a gene. CDR1 is MNHEY and CDR2 is SVGAGI in the germline V gene. Study-level findings and limits: Researchers did not determine the expanded peripheral T cells' antigen specificity. At 0.1 to 3.0 mg/kg and by week 6, clonal expansion occurred in CD4+ and CD8+ blood T cells.

The sequencing here drew on CD4+ or CD8+ T cells sorted from blood, taken in a trial of the OX40 agonist ivuxolimab. The clonotype comes from an adult with an advanced solid tumor such as melanoma, head and neck, liver or kidney cancer. The chain links TRBV6-5 to TRBJ1-2, with 8 bases aligning to TRBD1. In nucleotides, the CDR3 is TGTGCCAGCAGTTACTACGGACAGGGTGGCTACACCTTC. Translating it yields CASSYYGQGGYTF.